Below are 28 T cell receptor beta chains sequenced from a single sample in a study of technical replicates of blood from a handful of donors. The protocol was immunoSEQ multiplex PCR, while the TCRdb copy is restricted to in-frame clones and leaves out a portion. This repertoire shows fewer than 95,000 clones, over 90% found once; its top ten account for about 0.23%. The sequencing sample was made of T cells isolated from PBMCs. These receptors were obtained from a human donor in good health.

The chain has TRBV19 and TRBJ1-1; 9 bases line up with TRBD1. Germline CDR1 LNHDA, CDR2 SQIVND (reference sequence). The CDR3 is made up of 12 amino acids. The ends lost 10 bases at V and 5 bases at J; junction bases unmatched: 5. Here the CDR3 DNA reads TGTGCCATTTTGACAGGGGGAACTGAAGCTTTCTTT. It specifies CAILTGGTEAFF.

This clone was counted between two and nine times. The genes are TRBV7-9 and TRBJ1-1; TRBD1 might be the D (6 bases). This CDR3 is built from 12 residues. Trimming cost V 7 bases and J 3 bases, with 9 bases left between them. From germline, CDR1 is SEHNR and CDR2 FQNEAQ (reference sequence). As DNA, the CDR3 is TGTGCCAGCACTTCAGGGGACACTGAAGCTTTCTTT. As protein: CASTSGDTEAFF.

DNA for the CDR3: TGTGCCAGCAGCTTAGACGGGATCTCTTCCTATGGCTACACCTTC. It encodes CASSLDGISSYGYTF. The chain is built from TRBV7-9 and TRBJ1-2, with D uncertain. The CDR3 totals 15 residues. V was pared by 1 base and J by 4 bases, with 13 bases between. Germline assignment: CDR1 SEHNR and CDR2 FQNEAQ (reference sequence).

This sequence joins TRBV15 and TRBJ2-2, with TRBD1 matching 7 bases. With 7 bases clipped from V and 0 bases from J, the junction kept 11 bases outside the gene matches. CDR1 and CDR2 from the germline V gene are LNHNV and YYDKDF (reference sequence). The CDR3 covers 17 residues. CDR3 in amino acids: CATNYATGFANTGELFF. The CDR3, as DNA: TGTGCCACCAACTACGCGACAGGGTTCGCGAACACCGGGGAGCTGTTTTTT. Based on the CDR3 plus reference TRBV15 and TRBJ2-2, the full variable domain is DAMVIQNPRYQVTQFGKPVTLSCSQTLNHNVMYWYQQKSSQAPKLLFHYYDKDFNNEADTPDNFQSRRPNTSFCFLDIRSPGLGDTAMYLCATNYATGFANTGELFFGEGSRLTVL.

V and J are TRBV5-1 and TRBJ2-1; D is perhaps TRBD2 (6 bases). Deletions cut 4 bases from V and 5 bases from J, with 13 bases between. Germline V gene sequence: CDR1 SGHRS, CDR2 YFSETQ. The CDR3 is 14 residues long. CDR3 bases: TGCGCCAGCAGCCGGGATATAGCGGACAATGAGCAGTTCTTC. Protein: CASSRDIADNEQFF.

J is TRBJ2-5 and V is TRBV5-1; 8 bases map to TRBD1. After removal of 4 bases from V and 5 bases from J, the junction contained 13 bases not matched to a gene. Germline V gene sequence: CDR1 SGHRS, CDR2 YFSETQ. The CDR3 runs to 16 residues. CDR3 sequence reads: CASSPEGGQVWETQYF. CDR3 nucleotide sequence: TGCGCCAGCAGCCCCGAGGGGGGACAGGTTTGGGAGACCCAGTACTTC.

The chain couples TRBV7-2 to TRBJ1-4; D gene ambiguous. The ends were cut back, 1 base at V and 4 bases at J, with 10 bases in the middle. The CDR3 runs 15 residues. From germline, CDR1 is SGHTA and CDR2 FQGNSA. The chain's CDR3 is CASSLVVSGNEKLFF. The CDR3 DNA reads as TGTGCCAGCAGCTTAGTGGTCAGCGGTAATGAAAAACTGTTTTTT.

Here the CDR3 reads CATSRDKETQYF. CDR3 sequence (DNA): TGTGCCACCAGCAGAGATAAAGAGACCCAGTACTTC. V gene TRBV15 combines with J gene TRBJ2-5; D not resolved. The germline CDR1 and CDR2 sequences are LNHNV and YYDKDF (reference sequence). The CDR3 length is 12 residues. V was cut by 0 bases and J by 3 bases, with 2 bases left in between.

DNA of the CDR3: TGTGCCAGTAGTTGGGGGGTCGGCTACGAGCAGTACTTC. As protein: CASSWGVGYEQYF. This chain connects TRBV19 to TRBJ2-7; D may be TRBD2 (6 bases). The germline V gene has CDR1 LNHDA and CDR2 SQIVND (reference sequence). V was shortened by 5 bases and J by 3 bases, with 11 bases between the two germline ends. This CDR3 comprises 13 residues. Complete variable domain (other parts from reference TRBV19 and TRBJ2-7): DGGITQSPKYLFRKEGQNVTLSCEQNLNHDAMYWYRQDPGQGLRLIYYSQIVNDFQKGDIAEGYSVSREKKESFPLTVTSAQKNPTAFYLCASSWGVGYEQYFGPGTRLTVT.

This chain joins TRBV18 and TRBJ1-2, with TRBD1 matching 12 bases. There are 21 residues in the CDR3. The ends lost 1 base at V and 3 bases at J; junction bases unmatched: 18. Germline V lookup: CDR1 KGHSH, CDR2 LQKENI. DNA for the CDR3: TGTGCCAGCTCACCACGGGGTGCCCTAAGGGACAGGGGGCTCTGGGACTATGGCTACACCTTC. This encodes CASSPRGALRDRGLWDYGYTF.

This rearrangement joins TRBV6-6 to TRBJ2-7, with TRBD2 identical over 10 bases. Germline loops: CDR1 MNHNY, CDR2 SVGAGI (reference sequence). The CDR3 spans 15 residues. The trim removed 6 bases at V and 2 bases at J, leaving 7 bases unmatched. CDR3 nucleotide sequence: TGTGCCAGCAGCCACTCTAGCGGGGGTCCCTACGAGCAGTACTTC. Translated, it gives CASSHSSGGPYEQYF.

The J gene is TRBJ1-3, the V gene TRBV6-1; 9 bases are shared with TRBD1. The junction had 6 bases not matched to a gene; V was cut back by 7 bases and J by 2 bases. Germline loops: CDR1 MNHNS, CDR2 SASEGT. The CDR3 contains 15 residues. The CDR3 nucleotides are TGTGCCAGCACCAAAGGACAGGGGCCTGGAAACACCATATATTTT. Residues: CASTKGQGPGNTIYF.

This rearrangement joins TRBV5-1 to TRBJ2-2; TRBD2 aligns across 10 bases. After removal of 4 bases from V and 5 bases from J, the junction contained 11 bases not matched to a gene. Germline V gives CDR1 SGHRS, CDR2 YFSETQ. The CDR3 is made up of 17 amino acids. DNA for the CDR3: TGCGCCAGCAGCGGATCCGGGACTAGCGCTGGTACCGGGGAGCTGTTTTTT. Translating it yields CASSGSGTSAGTGELFF.

V usage is TRBV7-6 and J usage is TRBJ1-1; D gene uncertain. The CDR3 length is 14 residues. V was shortened by 1 base and J by 1 base, with 7 bases between the two germline ends. The germline CDR1 and CDR2 sequences are SGHVS and FNYEAQ. The CDR3 is CASSLDRPNTEAFF. The CDR3, as DNA: TGTGCCAGCAGCTTAGACAGACCGAACACTGAAGCTTTCTTT.

The V and J genes are TRBV4-2 and TRBJ2-1; D possibly corresponds to TRBD2 (6 bases). With 0 bases removed from V and 5 bases from J, the gap between germline ends came to 11 bases. Germline CDR1 reads LGHNA; CDR2 reads YNFKEQ. The CDR3 contains 15 residues. The DNA for the CDR3 is TGTGCCAGCAGCCAAGAAGGCGGGGAGAACAATGAGCAGTTCTTC. This codes for CASSQEGGENNEQFF.

The sample holds one count of this clone. The chain combines TRBV27 with TRBJ1-1, with 10 bases aligning to TRBD1. This CDR3 contains 15 residues. The V segment lost 7 bases and the J segment 0 bases; nucleotides outside the gene matches: 5. From germline, CDR1 is MNHEY and CDR2 SMNVEV (reference sequence). The CDR3, as DNA: TGTGCCAGCATTCGGGACAGGGGCGTGAACACTGAAGCTTTCTTT. It yields the protein CASIRDRGVNTEAFF.

This clone has only a few counts. The chain carries TRBV11-2 and TRBJ2-2, with D tentatively TRBD1 (6 bases). Trimming left V 6 bases short and J 2 bases short, with 10 bases between. This CDR3 is 14 amino acids long. The germline V gene has CDR1 SGHAT and CDR2 FQNNGV. CDR3: CASSAGANTGELFF. Written as DNA, the CDR3 is TGTGCCAGCAGTGCAGGGGCAAACACCGGGGAGCTGTTTTTT.

The chain combines TRBV5-1 with TRBJ2-5; no reliable D call. Trimming cost V 0 bases and J 2 bases, with 5 bases left between them. CDR3 size: 13 residues. Germline CDR1 SGHRS, CDR2 YFSETQ. The CDR3 reads CASSLGQQETQYF. The CDR3, as DNA: TGCGCCAGCAGCTTGGGACAACAAGAGACCCAGTACTTC. Supplemented by reference TRBV5-1 and TRBJ2-5, the full variable domain reads KAGVTQTPRYLIKTRGQQVTLSCSPISGHRSVSWYQQTPGQGLQFLFEYFSETQRNKGNFPGRFSGRQFSNSRSEMNVSTLELGDSALYLCASSLGQQETQYFGPGTRLLVL.

CDR3 sequence: CASSRQGAGGNTIYF. The CDR3 DNA reads as TGTGCCAGCAGCAGGCAGGGGGCGGGAGGAAACACCATATATTTT. V gene TRBV2 combines with J gene TRBJ1-3; 8 bases fit TRBD1. Germline CDR1 and CDR2: SNHLY and FYNNEI. J was trimmed by 4 bases and V by 6 bases; bases with no gene match: 8. The CDR3 covers 15 residues.

The chain's CDR3 is CASSTQYSGNTIYF. Written as DNA, the CDR3 is TGTGCCAGTAGTACCCAGTACTCTGGAAACACCATATATTTT. This chain uses TRBV19 with TRBJ1-3; D remains ambiguous. CDR3 length: 14 amino acids. Trimming shortened V by 4 bases and J by 0 bases, and 7 bases separated the two germline ends. The V gene's germline CDR1 is LNHDA and CDR2 SQIVND (reference sequence). Full variable domain (rest looked up from reference TRBV19 and TRBJ1-3): DGGITQSPKYLFRKEGQNVTLSCEQNLNHDAMYWYRQDPGQGLRLIYYSQIVNDFQKGDIAEGYSVSREKKESFPLTVTSAQKNPTAFYLCASSTQYSGNTIYFGEGSWLTVV.

The chain employs TRBV18 and TRBJ1-2; possible D gene TRBD1, 6 bases. Germline lookup yields CDR1 KGHSH and CDR2 LQKENI. This CDR3 has 14 amino acids. V was cut by 3 bases and J by 0 bases, with 8 bases left in between. The CDR3 here is CASSPGQSNYGYTF. CDR3 in DNA: TGTGCCAGCTCACCCGGACAGTCTAACTATGGCTACACCTTC.

The rearrangement joins TRBV6-1 to TRBJ1-1; D unresolved. This CDR3 comprises 15 residues. Germline V gives CDR1 MNHNS, CDR2 SASEGT. Trimming removed 0 bases at V and 0 bases at J, with 8 bases between. The CDR3 region is CASSEASLMNTEAFF. The CDR3 DNA reads TGTGCCAGCAGTGAAGCTTCTTTAATGAACACTGAAGCTTTCTTT.

The chain links TRBV15 to TRBJ2-5; D is perhaps TRBD1 (6 bases). V shed 1 base and J shed 5 bases, with 14 bases lying between them. The germline V gene encodes CDR1 LNHNV and CDR2 YYDKDF (reference sequence). The CDR3 runs 15 residues. The CDR3 loop is CATSRVGRGDETQYF. The CDR3 DNA reads as TGTGCCACCAGCAGAGTAGGCAGGGGCGATGAGACCCAGTACTTC. The entire variable domain, with the rest obtained from reference TRBV15 and TRBJ2-5, is as follows: DAMVIQNPRYQVTQFGKPVTLSCSQTLNHNVMYWYQQKSSQAPKLLFHYYDKDFNNEADTPDNFQSRRPNTSFCFLDIRSPGLGDTAMYLCATSRVGRGDETQYFGPGTRLLVL.

This chain's CDR3 is CASSQGGGPSTSTDTQYF. CDR3 bases: TGCGCCAGCAGCCAAGGAGGGGGACCTTCGACTAGCACAGATACGCAGTATTTT. The chain is built from TRBV4-1 and TRBJ2-3, with D possibly matching TRBD1 (6 bases). The CDR3 sequence is 18 residues long. Germline values: CDR1 MGHRA, CDR2 YSYEKL. The V and J ends lost 1 base and 0 bases respectively, with 17 bases between them.

The V and J genes are TRBV30 and TRBJ1-4; D ambiguous. CDR3 length equals 11 residues. Trimming pared 2 bases from V and 5 bases from J, leaving 3 bases between. In germline, CDR1 is GTSNPN, CDR2 SVGIG (reference sequence). The CDR3 DNA sequence: TGTGCCTGGAGTCAGAATGAAAAACTGTTTTTT. Protein: CAWSQNEKLFF.

V gene TRBV2 combines with J gene TRBJ2-7; TRBD2 agrees at 14 bases. V gave up 4 bases and J gave up 1 base; unmatched junction bases: 9. From germline, CDR1 is SNHLY and CDR2 FYNNEI. CDR3 size: 18 residues. The CDR3 loop is CASSVGGLAGVFSYEQYF. The DNA for the CDR3 is TGTGCCAGCAGTGTAGGGGGACTAGCGGGAGTTTTTTCCTACGAGCAGTACTTC. Combining the CDR3 with reference TRBV2 and TRBJ2-7 gives the whole variable domain EPEVTQTPSHQVTQMGQEVILRCVPISNHLYFYWYRQILGQKVEFLVSFYNNEISEKSEIFDDQFSVERPDGSNFTLKIRSTKLEDSAMYFCASSVGGLAGVFSYEQYFGPGTRLTVT.

The chain carries TRBV28 and TRBJ2-7, with a possible D match to TRBD1 (5 bases). CDR1 is MDHEN and CDR2 is SYDVKM in the germline V gene. This CDR3 region has 15 residues. V was clipped by 5 bases and J by 1 base, with 15 bases between them. CDR3 sequence reads: CASSPQPDISYEQYF. CDR3 coding DNA: TGTGCCAGCAGTCCGCAACCGGACATTTCCTACGAGCAGTACTTC.

This chain joins TRBV5-1 and TRBJ1-1; the match to TRBD1 covers 8 bases. CDR1 SGHRS and CDR2 YFSETQ come from the germline V gene. Trimming at V came to 0 bases and at J to 0 bases, leaving 4 bases not matched to a gene. The CDR3 length is 16 residues. The CDR3 nucleotides read TGCGCCAGCAGCTTGGGGCAGGGGGCCATGAACACTGAAGCTTTCTTT. It yields the protein CASSLGQGAMNTEAFF. Complete variable domain (other parts from reference TRBV5-1 and TRBJ1-1): KAGVTQTPRYLIKTRGQQVTLSCSPISGHRSVSWYQQTPGQGLQFLFEYFSETQRNKGNFPGRFSGRQFSNSRSEMNVSTLELGDSALYLCASSLGQGAMNTEAFFGQGTRLTVV.